The 12 T cell receptor beta chains reported below all come from one sample, sequenced in a study of blood T cell repertoires in COVID-19. Method: immunoSEQ multiplex PCR; TCRdb's copy keeps in-frame clones and lacks some. Among some 320,000 clones listed, around 85% were seen once. Sequencing was carried out using peripheral blood. Source of these receptors: a human donor in a cohort sampled during active COVID-19.

This sequence joins TRBV29-1 and TRBJ2-7; tentatively, D is TRBD2 (5 bases). The ends were cut back, 3 bases at V and 5 bases at J, with 11 bases in the middle. The germline V gene encodes CDR1 SQVTM and CDR2 ANQGSEA. The CDR3 extends over 12 amino acids. CDR3 sequence: CSVDGVSDEQYF. In DNA, the CDR3 is TGCAGCGTTGACGGGGTTAGTGACGAGCAGTACTTC.

J is TRBJ1-3 and V is TRBV5-4; the D gene is possibly TRBD1 (5 bases). The germline gives CDR1 SGHNT, CDR2 YYREEE (reference sequence). The CDR3 loop spans 15 amino acids. Trimming stripped 5 bases from V and 0 bases from J, with 12 bases between. The CDR3 spells CASRPDRFSGNTIYF. The CDR3 coding sequence is TGTGCCAGCAGACCTGACAGATTCTCTGGAAACACCATATATTTT.

This chain links TRBV7-3 with TRBJ2-3; 11 bases are a match to TRBD2. In germline, CDR1 is SGHTA, CDR2 FQGTGA. The CDR3 is 19 residues long. The V gene end was trimmed by 1 base and the J gene end by 0 bases; junction bases not matched to a gene: 9. The CDR3 nucleotides read TGTGCCAGCAGCTTAATACCCGGGACTAGCGGAAATAGCACAGATACGCAGTATTTT. It encodes CASSLIPGTSGNSTDTQYF. Full variable domain (outside the CDR3, taken from reference TRBV7-3 and TRBJ2-3): GAGVSQTPSNKVTEKGKYVELRCDPISGHTALYWYRQSLGQGPEFLIYFQGTGAADDSGLPNDRFFAVRPEGSVSTLKIQRTERGDSAVYLCASSLIPGTSGNSTDTQYFGPGTRLTVL.

The rearrangement uses TRBV19 and TRBJ1-5; D is perhaps TRBD1 (6 bases). Germline loops: CDR1 LNHDA, CDR2 SQIVND (reference sequence). The V end lost 2 bases, the J end lost 5 bases, and 16 bases lay between the germline ends. The CDR3 runs to 16 residues. The CDR3 bases are TGTGCCAGTAGTATAAGTCAGGGGTTGTTCTATCAGCCCCAGCATTTT. Residues: CASSISQGLFYQPQHF.

V is TRBV19 and J is TRBJ1-3; D unclear. This CDR3 is built from 13 residues. CDR1 and CDR2 (germline): LNHDA, SQIVND (reference sequence). Deletions cut 8 bases from V and 4 bases from J, with 12 bases between. The CDR3 bases are TGTGCCAGTGCCAGAATCAGGGGAAACACCATATATTTT. This gives the protein CASARIRGNTIYF.

V gene TRBV6-1 combines with J gene TRBJ1-2, with D maybe TRBD1 (5 bases). The CDR3 spans 15 residues. Germline lookup yields CDR1 MNHNS and CDR2 SASEGT. V was pared by 2 bases and J by 1 base, with 11 bases between. CDR3 in amino acids: CASSEIGQGNYGYTF. The CDR3 nucleotides read TGTGCCAGCAGTGAAATCGGTCAGGGTAACTATGGCTACACCTTC.

This clone was counted only a few times. This chain connects TRBV6-5 to TRBJ1-4, with D uncertain. Trimming took off 8 bases at V and 8 bases at J, with 18 bases between the two ends. Germline V gives CDR1 MNHEY, CDR2 SVGAGI. CDR3 length: 14 amino acids. CDR3 sequence (DNA): TGTGCCAGCCAACAGAGGGCTATGAGCGAAAAACTGTTTTTT. It specifies CASQQRAMSEKLFF.

The rearrangement uses TRBV19 and TRBJ2-7, with 7 bases identical to TRBD1. Germline V gene data show CDR1 as LNHDA and CDR2 as SQIVND (reference sequence). V was pared by 9 bases and J by 2 bases, with 13 bases of the junction left unmatched. This CDR3 comprises 15 residues. CDR3 bases: TGTGCCAGCCAAGGCGGGTTAGGACAGGCCTACGAGCAGTACTTC. Its translation is CASQGGLGQAYEQYF.

V gene TRBV25-1 combines with J gene TRBJ1-1, with D hard to call. CDR3 length equals 16 residues. CDR1 and CDR2 from the germline V gene are MGHDK and SYGVNS. V was trimmed by 4 bases and J by 2 bases, leaving 17 bases between them. Here the CDR3 reads CASSAVRESGNTEAFF. CDR3 bases: TGTGCCAGCAGTGCCGTTAGGGAAAGCGGAAACACTGAAGCTTTCTTT.

J is TRBJ1-1 and V is TRBV30; D not certain. Germline V gene data show CDR1 as GTSNPN and CDR2 as SVGIG (reference sequence). V was clipped by 3 bases and J by 1 base, with 9 bases between them. The CDR3 is 13 residues long. The DNA of the CDR3 is TGTGCCTGGAGGAGGCAGCCGAACACTGAAGCTTTCTTT. Translated, it gives CAWRRQPNTEAFF.

The rearrangement joins TRBV4-2 to TRBJ2-1; D possibly corresponds to TRBD2 (5 bases). The CDR3 is made up of 14 amino acids. The V end was cut by 2 bases, the J end by 6 bases, with 11 bases between. CDR1 is LGHNA and CDR2 is YNFKEQ in the germline V gene. DNA for the CDR3: TGTGCCAGCAGCCAACCCTCCGGACTCAATGAGCAGTTCTTC. As protein: CASSQPSGLNEQFF.

The V gene is TRBV27, the J gene TRBJ1-1; TRBD1 matches 9 bases. V trimming: 4 bases; J trimming: 6 bases; junction bases outside the gene matches: 9. The CDR3 is 15 residues long. Germline V lookup: CDR1 MNHEY, CDR2 SMNVEV (reference sequence). The CDR3 protein is CASSSTGTGRAEAFF. The DNA for the CDR3 is TGTGCCAGCAGTTCCACCGGGACAGGGCGCGCTGAAGCTTTCTTT.